This T cell receptor (beta chain) derives from a study of T cell responses to AZD1222 COVID-19 vaccine (dated by TCRdb to the early 2020s). The study in broad terms: AZD1222 recipients given second doses at about 4 weeks or at about 12 weeks were pooled, since spike-specific TCR depth and breadth were not found to differ between the two schedules. A total of approximately 240 trial participants underwent TCR sequencing, of whom 207 received two doses of AZD1222 and some 26 received two doses of the MenACWY control vaccine. Trial participants were enrolled by age into 18-55, 56-69 and 70-plus year subgroups, with 148, 28 and 57 TCR-sequenced participants respectively.

This specimen's time point label, per the study, means: baseline before first vaccination. Vaccinee samples were obtained from the UK trials COV001 and COV002, which included a single-blind randomized controlled phase 2/3 trial of AZD1222 (ChAdOx1 nCoV-19) in healthy adults. Trial participant PBMC samples were collected at day 0 and day 28 after the second dose for TCRbeta chain sequencing. In the case of this clone: This clone's antigen is unknown. Base qualities are not provided; no much larger clone lies one nucleotide away.

The CDR3 regions of human TCRbeta chains were analyzed by immunosequencing. The source study handled its data this way. TCRs in the repertoires were matched against a reference library of SARS-CoV-2-specific TCRs that had been generated with the MIRA antigen-specificity platform. Breadth was defined as the fraction of unique TCRs that were SARS-CoV-2-associated. Depth was defined as the fraction of total T cells that were SARS-CoV-2-associated. Using the MIRA data, each spike-specific TCR was mapped to the spike region that the TCR reacts to and placed in a CD4 or CD8 class. Log10-transformed breadth and depth values were compared by one-way ANOVA with Sidak's multiple comparisons tests. What TCRdb holds here is the immuneACCESS table cut down to in-frame rearrangements. Part of the clones is not present; checked against another copy, under half of the missing clones reflect an unresolved V gene, and the others are unexplained. V and J calls and clone size are given by that table; D and trimming were obtained from the DNA. Within this sample are 110,000 to 150,000 clones, with about 86% of them counted one time only. The top ten constitute around 3.5% of the sample.

What the study reported, not specific to this receptor: No day 14 peak-response samples were available, so repertoires were characterized only after the peak T cell response. A significant rise in spike-specific TCR breadth and depth was observed after two AZD1222 doses relative to day 0 and relative to MenACWY recipients. Participants were mostly white British and included more females than males, and it was suggested by the authors that clonal diversity may have been underestimated. The whole spike protein was spanned by vaccine-associated CD4 TCRs, and dominant responses were seen in regions 160-218 and 743-854. The 56-69-year group was small, and its depth increase did not reach significance, likely because of low power. Conclusions about previously exposed vaccinees are limited because only five to seven AZD1222 recipients were SARS-CoV-2 seropositive at baseline. Epitopes outside the regions mutated in the B.1.351 and B.1.1.7 variants were reportedly recognized by nearly half of the unique spike-specific TCRs.

The CDR3 runs 12 amino acids, cysteine and phenylalanine included. Here the CDR3 DNA is all that survives: 36 bases in frame from base 1. V gives up 1 base and J gives up 11 bases, and the segment between their germline ends measures 11 bases. Via the germline V gene (reference sequence), CDR1 is LGHDT and CDR2 YNNKEL. The sequence derives from an adult in good health. This specimen consisted of peripheral blood, obtained on day 0 of AZD1222 vaccination. Recombination joined TRBV3-1 (or the pseudogene TRBV3-2) with TRBJ1-1; no D segment can be confidently identified. The sequenced DNA is TGTGCCAGCAGCCAAGGTGACCGCGCGGCTTTCTTT. This gives the protein CASSQGDRAAFF.